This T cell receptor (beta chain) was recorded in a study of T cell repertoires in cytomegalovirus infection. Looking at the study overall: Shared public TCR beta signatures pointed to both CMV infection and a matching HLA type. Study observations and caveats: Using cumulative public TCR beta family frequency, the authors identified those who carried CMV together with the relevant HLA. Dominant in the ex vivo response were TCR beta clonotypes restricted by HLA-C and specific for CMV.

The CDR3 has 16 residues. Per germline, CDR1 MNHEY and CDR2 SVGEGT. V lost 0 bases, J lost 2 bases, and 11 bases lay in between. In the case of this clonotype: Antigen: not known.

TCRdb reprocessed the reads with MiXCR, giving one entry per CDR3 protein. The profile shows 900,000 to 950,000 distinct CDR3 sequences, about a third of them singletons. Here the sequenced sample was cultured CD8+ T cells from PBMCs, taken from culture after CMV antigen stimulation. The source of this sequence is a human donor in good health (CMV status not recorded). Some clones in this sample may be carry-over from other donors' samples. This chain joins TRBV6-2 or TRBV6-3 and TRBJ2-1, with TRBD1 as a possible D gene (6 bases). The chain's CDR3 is CASSYSVQGPYNEQFF. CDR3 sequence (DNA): TGTGCCAGCAGTTACTCGGTTCAGGGGCCCTACAATGAGCAGTTCTTC.